This paragraph covers one T cell receptor beta chain sequence. The antigen is unknown. The sample originates from a study of cytomegalovirus exposure and HLA in healthy donors. Method: immunoSEQ multiplex PCR; TCRdb's copy keeps in-frame clones and lacks some. The table records under 400,000 clones, about nine tenths of them present only once. Germline assignment: CDR1 LNHDA and CDR2 SQIVND (reference sequence). Trimming stripped 1 base from V and 0 bases from J, with 10 bases between. This CDR3 comprises 15 residues. Notes on the study in general: A list of roughly 160 TCR beta chains associated with cytomegalovirus was given. Rarity characterized most TCR sequences, yet some public TCRs appeared in many donors.

The receptor was isolated from a young woman in good health and CMV-seronegative. The genes are TRBV19 and TRBJ2-7, with D perhaps TRBD1 (6 bases). The material sequenced was PBMCs. Here the CDR3 DNA reads TGTGCCAGTAGTATAGGGGGACATTCCTCCTACGAGCAGTACTTC. Amino acid sequence: CASSIGGHSSYEQYF.